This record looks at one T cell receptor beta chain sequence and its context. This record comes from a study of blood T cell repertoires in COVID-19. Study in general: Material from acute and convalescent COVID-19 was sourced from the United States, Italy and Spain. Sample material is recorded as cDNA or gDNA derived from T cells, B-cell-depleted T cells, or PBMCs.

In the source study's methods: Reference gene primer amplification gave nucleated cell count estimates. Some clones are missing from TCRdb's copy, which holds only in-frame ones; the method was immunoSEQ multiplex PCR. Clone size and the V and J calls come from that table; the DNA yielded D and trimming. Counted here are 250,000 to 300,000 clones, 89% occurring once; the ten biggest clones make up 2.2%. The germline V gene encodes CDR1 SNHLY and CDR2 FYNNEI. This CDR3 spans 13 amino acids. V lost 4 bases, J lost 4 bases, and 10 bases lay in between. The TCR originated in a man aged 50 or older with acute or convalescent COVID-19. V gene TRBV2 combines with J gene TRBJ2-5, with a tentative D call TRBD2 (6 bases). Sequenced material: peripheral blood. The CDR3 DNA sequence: TGTGCCAGCAGTGGTGGGGGAGGAGAGACCCAGTACTTC. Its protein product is CASSGGGGETQYF.